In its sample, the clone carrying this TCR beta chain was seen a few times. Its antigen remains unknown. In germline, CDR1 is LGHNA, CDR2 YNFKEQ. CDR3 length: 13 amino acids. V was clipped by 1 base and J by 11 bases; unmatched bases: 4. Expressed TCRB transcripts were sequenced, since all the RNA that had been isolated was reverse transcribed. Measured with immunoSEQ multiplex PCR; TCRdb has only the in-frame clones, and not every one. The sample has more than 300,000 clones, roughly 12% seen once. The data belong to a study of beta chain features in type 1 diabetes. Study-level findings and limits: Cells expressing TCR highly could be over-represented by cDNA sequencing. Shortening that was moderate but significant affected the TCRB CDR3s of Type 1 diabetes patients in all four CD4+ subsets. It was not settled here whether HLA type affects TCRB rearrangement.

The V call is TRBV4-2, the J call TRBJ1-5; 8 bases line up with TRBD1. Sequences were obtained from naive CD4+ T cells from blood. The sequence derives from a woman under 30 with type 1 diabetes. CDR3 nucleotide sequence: TGTGCCAGCAGCCAAGGACAGGGGTCGGCCCAGCATTTT. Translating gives CASSQGQGSAQHF.